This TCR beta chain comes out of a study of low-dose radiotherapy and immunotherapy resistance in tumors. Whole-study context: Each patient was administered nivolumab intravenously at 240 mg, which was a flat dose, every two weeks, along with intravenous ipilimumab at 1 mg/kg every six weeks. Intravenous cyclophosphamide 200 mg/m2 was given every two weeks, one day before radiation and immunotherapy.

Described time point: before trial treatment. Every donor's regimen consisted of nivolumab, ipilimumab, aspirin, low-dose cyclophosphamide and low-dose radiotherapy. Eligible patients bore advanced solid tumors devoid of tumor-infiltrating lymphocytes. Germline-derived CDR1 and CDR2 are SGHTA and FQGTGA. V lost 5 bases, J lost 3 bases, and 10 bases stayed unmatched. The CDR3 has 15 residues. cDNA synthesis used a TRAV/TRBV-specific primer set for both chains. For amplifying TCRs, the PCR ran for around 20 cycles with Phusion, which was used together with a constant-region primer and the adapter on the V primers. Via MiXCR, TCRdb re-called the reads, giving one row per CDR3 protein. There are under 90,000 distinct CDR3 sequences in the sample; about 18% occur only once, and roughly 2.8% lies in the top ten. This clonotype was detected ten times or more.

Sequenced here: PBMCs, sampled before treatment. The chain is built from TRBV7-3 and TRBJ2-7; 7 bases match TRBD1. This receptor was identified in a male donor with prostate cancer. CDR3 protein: CASSADPGQFYEQYF. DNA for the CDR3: TGTGCCAGCAGCGCGGACCCGGGACAGTTCTACGAGCAGTACTTC.